One sample yielded the 6 T cell receptor beta chains listed below, sequenced in a study of blood T cell repertoires in COVID-19. Sequenced by immunoSEQ multiplex PCR; TCRdb stores in-frame clones only, minus some. The data show about 180,000 clones, approximately 85% seen once. The sample was peripheral blood. Every receptor here comes from a man aged 55 to 70 with acute or convalescent COVID-19.

The chain carries TRBV5-1 and TRBJ1-2; TRBD1 might be the D (6 bases). The V and J ends lost 6 bases and 6 bases respectively, with 18 bases between them. Looked up from germline, CDR1 is SGHRS and CDR2 is YFSETQ. The CDR3 covers 14 residues. The CDR3 reads CASNLAAGGDGYTF. The CDR3 DNA sequence: TGCGCCAGCAACCTCGCGGCGGGGGGCGATGGCTACACCTTC.

V gene TRBV4-3 combines with J gene TRBJ1-1; D is possibly TRBD1 (5 bases). With 2 bases removed from V and 5 bases from J, the gap between germline ends came to 12 bases. Germline-derived CDR1 and CDR2 are LGHNA and YSLEER. The CDR3 spans 14 residues. The CDR3 DNA reads TGCGCCAGCAGCCAACATAGGGGTGGAACTGAAGCTTTCTTT. Translation: CASSQHRGGTEAFF.

The chain carries TRBV28 and TRBJ2-1; 8 nucleotides agree with TRBD2. The V gene end was trimmed by 6 bases and the J gene end by 3 bases; junction bases not matched to a gene: 10. The CDR3 extends over 16 amino acids. Germline V gene data show CDR1 as MDHEN and CDR2 as SYDVKM. The chain's CDR3 is CASSSFAAGDYNEQFF. Written as DNA, the CDR3 is TGTGCCAGCAGCTCATTTGCAGCGGGAGACTACAATGAGCAGTTCTTC.

V and J are TRBV9 and TRBJ2-3, with D tentatively TRBD2 (5 bases). There are 13 residues in the CDR3. Trimming left V 5 bases short and J 2 bases short, with 9 bases between. CDR1 and CDR2 (germline): SGDLS, YYNGEE. CDR3 nucleotides: TGTGCCAGCAGGGACTCTTACACAGATACGCAGTATTTT. Translating gives CASRDSYTDTQYF.

The CDR3 loop reads CASSLQGTDTQYF. The CDR3 region has the DNA TGCGCCAGCAGCTTGCAGGGCACAGATACGCAGTATTTT. The chain uses TRBV5-1 and TRBJ2-3; D is uncertain. The germline CDR1 and CDR2 sequences are SGHRS and YFSETQ. The CDR3 extends over 13 amino acids. Trimming took 1 base from V and 1 from J, leaving 4 bases between them.

J is TRBJ1-2 and V is TRBV28; 8 positions match TRBD1. CDR3 length: 16 amino acids. Germline lookup yields CDR1 MDHEN and CDR2 SYDVKM. After removal of 6 bases from V and 4 bases from J, the junction contained 13 bases not matched to a gene. CDR3 sequence reads: CASSPGQGAGVYGYTF. In DNA form, the CDR3 reads TGTGCCAGCAGCCCCGGACAGGGCGCCGGCGTCTATGGCTACACCTTC.